This T cell receptor beta chain was sequenced in a study of response to subunit inactivated influenza vaccine listed by TCRdb under 2018. A note on the overall study: To follow how T cells responded to a trivalent subunit inactivated influenza vaccine, the researchers relied on deep quantitative profiling of the T cell receptor repertoire. Results and caveats for the whole study, not just this receptor: According to the authors, only a limited number of new T cells may be recruited by each seasonal influenza vaccination.

The CDR3 runs 12 amino acids, cysteine and phenylalanine included. Only the CDR3 portion is preserved as DNA: 36 bases, with reading frame beginning at the first base. Deletion took 8 bases off V and 3 bases off J, with a span of 9 bases between the germline ends. Looking up the germline V gene yields CDR1 WSHSY and CDR2 SAAADI. This clonotype was recorded many times. The specificity of this receptor is unknown. The input lacks base qualities; no much larger clone sits a single base away. Receptors were amplified or captured by RT-PCR. The reads were generated on an Illumina HiSeq 2500. TCRdb itself trimmed the public reads at Q25 with fastp, ran MiXCR and retained productive beta chains. Rows are combined by CDR3 protein, so each entry shows the most common genes and DNA. Within this sample are 530,000 or so distinct CDR3 sequences, with about 25% of them counted one time only. The ten largest account for 1.9% of the sample.

This receptor was taken from a man aged 50 to 60 who received an inactivated influenza vaccine. Donor details come from another sample of the same person, matched by shared clones. The rearrangement joined TRBV10-2 to TRBJ2-3; TRBD1 is a weak D gene call, 5 bases matching. The source was CD4+ T cells sorted from PBMCs, collected 5 to 6 days after vaccination. This receptor has the CDR3 CASGGATDTQYF. The DNA sequence is as follows: TGCGCCAGCGGTGGGGCAACAGATACGCAGTATTTT.